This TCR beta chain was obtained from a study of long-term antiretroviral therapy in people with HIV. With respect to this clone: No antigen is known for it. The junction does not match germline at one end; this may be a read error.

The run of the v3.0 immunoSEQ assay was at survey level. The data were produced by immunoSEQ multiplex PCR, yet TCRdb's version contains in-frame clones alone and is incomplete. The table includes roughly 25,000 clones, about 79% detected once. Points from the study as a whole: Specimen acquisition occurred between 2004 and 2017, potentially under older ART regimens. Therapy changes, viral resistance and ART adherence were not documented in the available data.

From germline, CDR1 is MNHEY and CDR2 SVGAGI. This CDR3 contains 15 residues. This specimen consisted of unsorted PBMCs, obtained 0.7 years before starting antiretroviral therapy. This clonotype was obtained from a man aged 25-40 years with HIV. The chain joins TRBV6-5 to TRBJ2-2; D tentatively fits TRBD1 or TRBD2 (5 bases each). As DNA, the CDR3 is TGTGCCAGCAGTCGAGGGACCCCGAAGACCGGGGAGCTGTTTTTT. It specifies CASSRGTPKTGELFF.